This TCR beta chain stems from a study of human CD8 memory T cell subsets. Libraries targeted TCR beta using 5' RACE with UMIs. TCRdb reanalyzed the 5' RACE reads, giving one entry per CDR3 protein sequence and no DNA. The repertoire shows about 6,700 distinct CDR3 sequences; the top ten hold 15% to 20%. The CDR3 contains 14 residues. The V gene's germline CDR1 is PRHDT and CDR2 FYEKMQ (reference sequence). Exhausted-like traits marked the TPEX cells, which were CCR7+ PD-1+ TIGIT+ early memory CD8+ T cells. V and J are TRBV13 and TRBJ2-3; with no DNA, the TCRdb D assignment of TRBD1 cannot be verified. The sequence was collected from a human donor in good health. The sequencing input was CD8+ T cells from PBMCs. CDR3 residues: CASKVAGSTDTQYF.